This T cell receptor (beta chain) originates from a study of T-cell memory formation after mild COVID-19. Whole-study findings and limits: Some SARS-CoV-2-responding clones were already detected in memory before infection.

A 5'RACE reaction primed in the constant segment made cDNA libraries of TCR alpha and TCR beta, and these carried sample barcodes and UMIs. Each CDR3 protein gets one entry after TCRdb re-called the 5' RACE reads with MiXCR. The sample yields fewer than 650,000 distinct CDR3 sequences, 15% to 20% seen once. This clonotype came up a few times. Its antigen is still unknown. Germline V lookup: CDR1 MNHEY, CDR2 SVGAGI. The V gene lost 0 bases and the J gene lost 8 bases, with 16 bases spanning the gap. There are 15 residues in the CDR3. The chain employs TRBV6-5 and TRBJ1-2; D gene ambiguous. The receptor comes from an adult woman who had mild COVID-19 (a few samples of this study predate the infection). Cell type and time point are not known. Specimen: PBMCs or a T cell subset sorted from them (not recorded which). CDR3 region: CASSYSSRVLAGYTF. The CDR3 DNA reads TGTGCCAGCAGTTACTCGTCGAGGGTTCTTGCGGGCTACACCTTC.